A selection of T cell receptor beta chains follows, all from one sample in a study of CD8 T cells in Susac syndrome. TCRdb reprocessed the immunoSEQ multiplex PCR reads via MiXCR and lists one record per CDR3 protein. The sample lists 71,000 or so distinct CDR3 sequences, approximately 93% occurring once. The sequenced sample consisted of CD4+ T cells from PBMCs. Receptors were obtained from a human donor with Susac syndrome. CDR3s include the opening cysteine and the closing phenylalanine or tryptophan. D genes are given only for firm matches. Size is stated for part of the rows, as once, few or many counts, or as a class when the clone is expanded.

>TRBV11-3|TRBJ1-1|once|NA
CASSSPPRTEAFF
TGTGCCAGCAGCTCCCCTCCCCGCACTGAAGCTTTCTTT
>TRBV7-8|TRBJ2-7|NA|TRBD1
CASRYRGDAYEQYF
TGTGCCAGCAGGTACAGGGGGGATGCCTACGAGCAGTACTTC
>TRBV28|TRBJ2-3|NA|NA
CASSLGGGADTQYF
TGTGCCAGCAGTTTAGGAGGGGGCGCAGATACGCAGTATTTT
>TRBV20-1|TRBJ1-4|NA|TRBD1
CSVGAGGAGEKLFF
TGCAGTGTTGGAGCAGGGGGCGCCGGTGAAAAACTGTTTTTT
>TRBV29-1|TRBJ1-1|NA|NA
CSVDSEKNTEAFF
TGCAGCGTTGACTCTGAGAAGAACACTGAAGCTTTCTTT
>TRBV6-5|TRBJ1-1|NA|NA
CASSRNGRSGAFF
TGTGCCAGCAGTCGTAATGGTCGTTCGGGAGCTTTCTTT
>TRBV19|TRBJ2-4|NA|NA
CASSIAGANIQYF
TGTGCCAGTAGTATAGCTGGGGCGAACATTCAGTACTTC
>TRBV6-6|TRBJ2-3|NA|TRBD2
CASSYGLAGGTDTQYF
TGTGCCAGCAGTTACGGACTAGCGGGGGGCACAGATACGCAGTATTTT
>TRBV16|TRBJ1-5|NA|NA
CASRPGTAGRESQPQHF
TGTGCCAGCAGACCTGGGACTGCCGGGCGGGAATCTCAGCCCCAGCATTTT
>TRBV7-2|TRBJ1-5|NA|TRBD1
CASSLAGGAGQPQHF
TGTGCCAGCAGCTTAGCAGGGGGCGCTGGTCAGCCCCAGCATTTT
>TRBV6-5|TRBJ1-5|NA|NA
CASSYSLKAGQPQHF
TGTGCCAGCAGTTACTCGCTTAAGGCGGGCCAGCCCCAGCATTTT
>TRBV2|TRBJ2-7|NA|TRBD2
CASLAGFAYEQYF
TGTGCCAGCCTAGCGGGGTTCGCCTACGAGCAGTACTTC
>TRBV28|TRBJ2-7|few|NA
CASSDRYEQYF
TGTGCCAGCAGTGATCGCTACGAGCAGTACTTC
>TRBV29-1|TRBJ2-3|NA|NA
CSVTGPNTDTQYF
TGCAGCGTCACAGGCCCCAACACAGATACGCAGTATTTT
>TRBV29-1|TRBJ1-6|NA|NA
CSVGGDKGLPLHF
TGCAGCGTTGGGGGGGACAAGGGATTGCCCCTCCACTTT
>TRBV12-3/TRBV12-4|TRBJ2-2|NA|NA
CASSLLGGDTGELFF
TGTGCCAGCAGCCTACTCGGGGGTGACACCGGGGAGCTGTTTTTT
>TRBV7-9|TRBJ2-7|NA|NA
CASSSDMHIAYEQYF
TGTGCCAGCAGCTCGGACATGCACATTGCGTACGAGCAGTACTTC
>TRBV19|TRBJ2-7|NA|TRBD2
CATCDSGLAGKQYF
TGTGCCACTTGCGACTCCGGACTAGCGGGGAAGCAGTACTTC
>TRBV2|TRBJ2-5|NA|NA
CASSDPTSQETQYF
TGTGCCAGCAGTGACCCGACTAGCCAAGAGACCCAGTACTTC
>TRBV7-9|TRBJ1-5|NA|NA
CASSLAGHDKPQHF
TGTGCCAGCAGCTTAGCCGGCCACGACAAGCCCCAGCATTTT
>TRBV19|TRBJ1-6|NA|NA
CASSSRGTVNSPLHF
TGTGCCAGTAGTTCCCGAGGGACGGTGAATTCACCCCTCCACTTT
>TRBV5-1|TRBJ1-1|NA|TRBD1
CASSRAGGAQNTEAFF
TGCGCCAGCAGCCGAGCAGGGGGCGCCCAGAACACTGAAGCTTTCTTT
>TRBV30|TRBJ2-7|once|NA
CAWKENHYEQYF
TGTGCCTGGAAAGAAAACCACTACGAGCAGTACTTC
>TRBV7-9|TRBJ2-7|NA|TRBD1
CASSPGTGGLYEQYF
TGTGCCAGCAGCCCTGGGACAGGGGGCCTCTACGAGCAGTACTTC
>TRBV29-1|TRBJ2-1|NA|NA
CSVGVQGLGNEQFF
TGCAGCGTCGGAGTCCAGGGCCTAGGGAATGAGCAGTTCTTC
>TRBV9|TRBJ2-2|NA|NA
CASSVMGHGGSNRELFF
TGTGCCAGCAGCGTAATGGGACACGGGGGGTCAAATCGGGAGCTGTTTTTT
>TRBV2|TRBJ2-2|NA|TRBD1
CASRRDRGTGELFF
TGTGCCAGCAGAAGGGACAGGGGTACCGGGGAGCTGTTTTTT
>TRBV20-1|TRBJ1-2|NA|TRBD1
CSARDRSGDRGGYTF
TGCAGTGCTAGAGATCGCAGTGGTGACAGGGGCGGCTACACCTTC
>TRBV20-1|TRBJ2-1|NA|TRBD1
CSAVQGTGGSNEQFF
TGCAGTGCCGTCCAAGGGACAGGGGGCTCCAATGAGCAGTTCTTC
>TRBV28|TRBJ1-1|once|NA
CASTLLVGFPEAFF
TGTGCCAGCACCCTCCTCGTCGGGTTCCCTGAAGCTTTCTTT
>TRBV29-1|TRBJ2-5|NA|TRBD2
CSVTGLAVPQETQYF
TGCAGCGTCACCGGACTAGCGGTACCACAAGAGACCCAGTACTTC
>TRBV5-1|TRBJ1-1|NA|NA
CASSLAVANTEAFF
TGCGCCAGCAGCTTGGCCGTAGCGAACACTGAAGCTTTCTTT
>TRBV20-1|TRBJ1-6|NA|TRBD1
CSHLDRGLPYNSPLHF
TGCAGTCATCTGGACAGGGGGCTCCCCTATAATTCACCCCTCCACTTT
>TRBV29-1|TRBJ1-3|NA|NA
CSVEFPERYPGNTIYF
TGCAGCGTTGAATTCCCAGAACGCTATCCTGGAAACACCATATATTTT
>TRBV25-1|TRBJ2-7|NA|NA
CASSDSDYEQYF
TGTGCCAGCAGTGACAGTGACTACGAGCAGTACTTC
>TRBV19|TRBJ2-7|NA|NA
CASSISVSSYEQYF
TGTGCCAGTAGTATAAGTGTCAGCTCCTACGAGCAGTACTTC
>TRBV6-6|TRBJ1-1|NA|NA
CASKQGANTEAFF
TGTGCCAGTAAACAGGGCGCGAACACTGAAGCTTTCTTT
>TRBV28|TRBJ2-7|NA|NA
CASSLLPHEQYF
TGTGCCAGCAGTTTACTACCCCACGAGCAGTACTTC
>TRBV4-1|TRBJ1-3|NA|TRBD1
CASSPFPGQVSLSSGNTIYF
TGCGCCAGCAGTCCCTTCCCGGGACAGGTTTCATTGAGCTCTGGAAACACCATATATTTT
>TRBV7-6|TRBJ2-2|NA|TRBD1
CASSWDRANTGELFF
TGTGCCAGCAGCTGGGACAGGGCGAACACCGGGGAGCTGTTTTTT